This T cell receptor (beta chain) was profiled in a study of CXCR3-negative and CXCR3-positive naive CD8 T cells. About the study: Collectively, the libraries yielded 140 million or so TRB reads in total, at about 1.5 +/- 0.3 million per library.

The libraries of TRB cDNA were prepared using 5' RACE with UMI labels. From the 5' RACE reads, TCRdb lists one entry per CDR3 protein and no DNA. The sample has 140,000 to 150,000 distinct CDR3 sequences. Looked up from germline, CDR1 is LNHDA and CDR2 is SQIVND (reference sequence). The CDR3 has 13 residues. The study's findings and limits: Within a donor, both naive subsets shared TRBV-TRBJ usage, unlike memory cells. CXCR3-expressing naive cells carried TRB CDR3s more hydrophobic than those of CXCR3-negative naive cells. No difference in surface CD5 was seen between naive subsets, and TCR strength was inferred from TRB CDR3 properties.

In the case of this clonotype: No antigen is known for it.

This clonotype was sampled from a human donor in good health. Some clones in this sample may be carry-over from other donors' samples. The chain joins TRBV19 to TRBJ1-5; TCRdb gives TRBD1 as the D gene, but with no DNA this cannot be confirmed. The specimen sequenced was naive CXCR3+ CD8+ T cells from blood. Subset of the sample: CD45RO-CCR7+CD27+CD95- naive CD8+ T cells expressing CXCR3 (TNR3+). The chain's CDR3 is CASSDSHNQPQHF.